This T cell receptor (beta chain) was captured in a study of T cells in Graves' hyperthyroidism and ophthalmopathy. Using RNA transcripts as the source, TCR beta CDR3 regions were amplified. Primed by the HTBI set, a first-round RT-PCR was run on the TCR CDR3. TCRdb independently ran MiXCR on the multiplex PCR reads; one entry per CDR3 protein. The table has about 370,000 distinct CDR3 sequences, roughly 15% seen once; the top ten hold about 21%. This clonotype appeared many times. Germline V lookup: CDR1 DFQATT, CDR2 SNEGSKA (reference sequence). This CDR3 contains 13 residues. Trimming cost V 6 bases and J 6 bases; bases outside gene matches: 4.

The V call is TRBV20-1, the J call TRBJ1-6, with 8 bases lining up with TRBD1. Sequencing input: blood. This clonotype was obtained from an older woman with Graves' ophthalmopathy. The CDR3 loop is CSAGGQVNSPLHF. Here the CDR3 DNA reads TGCAGTGCAGGGGGACAGGTTAATTCACCCCTCCACTTT.